The T cell receptor beta chain described here comes from a study of T cells in localized non-small cell lung cancer. This CDR3 comprises 18 residues. This clone was counted a single time. Using immunoSEQ multiplex PCR, the repertoire was profiled, and TCRdb retains in-frame clones only, with some absent. This table holds 20,000 to 30,000 clones, 81% found once. This TCR was recovered from a man aged 40 to 69 with stage III squamous cell lung carcinoma. The chain links TRBV21-1 to TRBJ2-1; TRBD2, as called in the table, went unchecked against the DNA. TRBV21-1 is a pseudogene segment. Here the sequenced sample was peripheral blood, taken before any cancer treatment. For the CDR3, the DNA is TGTGCCACCCCGAGGAGGCTAGCGGGATCGGGGGATCACAATGAGCAGTTCTTC. It translates to CATPRRLAGSGDHNEQFF.